This T cell receptor beta chain was recorded in a study of cytotoxic CD8 clonotypes in ibrutinib-treated CLL. For the study at large: Patients attained some 25 partial and 2 complete responses; at median around 5.5 years, about 14 remained remitted while some 12 progressed.

Germline lookup yields CDR1 SGDLS and CDR2 YYNGEE. The V end lost 4 bases, the J end lost 2 bases, and 18 bases lay between the germline ends. The CDR3 sequence is 16 residues long. In this sample, this clone turned up once. What it binds is unknown. Findings of the study overall: Public clonotypes, an uncommon group, contracted or remained stable on treatment.

The table came from immunoSEQ multiplex PCR; TCRdb's copy has only in-frame clones and leaves some out. This sample has 100,000 to 150,000 clones, with roughly 88% found just once. V is TRBV9 and J is TRBJ2-5; tentative D call: TRBD2 (7 bases). The sample consisted of PBMCs, taken after 24 months of ibrutinib treatment. This receptor was identified in a human donor with chronic lymphocytic leukemia. CDR3 coding DNA: TGTGCCAGCAGCATCGGCCGGGGGGCCAAGCAAGAGACCCAGTACTTC. Translated: CASSIGRGAKQETQYF.